This is a list of T cell receptor beta chains from one sample in a study of T cell changes during pregnancy in multiple sclerosis. The assay was immunoSEQ multiplex PCR, and TCRdb's table has in-frame clones only and misses some. The sample shows 85,000 to 100,000 clones, approximately 92% of them seen only once. Sequenced here: peripheral blood, sampled after pregnancy. The receptors stem from a female donor with multiple sclerosis, enrolled in a pregnancy study. Both conserved end residues are part of each CDR3.

j_call | v_call | cdr3_aa
TRBJ1-5 | TRBV19 | CASSIGRHLKNQPQHF
. | TRBV4-2 | CASSQDPGTNYEQYF
TRBJ1-1 | TRBV27 | CASSLKVTGQGEAFF
TRBJ1-1 | TRBV4-1 | CASSQEVRGATEAFF
TRBJ2-5 | TRBV14 | CASSLYRGRGETQYF
TRBJ2-7 | TRBV2 | CASSLLRGMSGEQYF
TRBJ2-7 | TRBV5-1 | CASSLVGLDVGGEQYF
TRBJ2-7 | TRBV4-3 | CASSQEKVAGEPFYEQYF
TRBJ2-1 | TRBV18 | CASSPWDRGDEQFF
TRBJ1-1 | TRBV6-5 | CASSYSTGRAFF
TRBJ2-5 | TRBV27 | CASRAVPETQYF
TRBJ2-1 | TRBV9 | CASSVVGGSYNEQFF
TRBJ1-2 | TRBV30 | CAWSAPDRGNYGYTF
TRBJ2-1 | TRBV5-1 | CASLELAGGNYNEQFF
TRBJ1-2 | TRBV4-3 | CASSQEQGPRGYTF
TRBJ2-5 | TRBV7-2 | CASSLGNQGAQYF
TRBJ1-1 | TRBV30 | CAWSGYTEAFF
TRBJ1-2 | TRBV21-1 | CASSRGGQSANYGYTF
TRBJ2-1 | TRBV9 | CASSPTSLGYNEQFF
TRBJ2-5 | TRBV25-1 | CASISGAAGTQYF
TRBJ1-5 | TRBV18 | CASSPRGSQDQPQHF
TRBJ2-1 | TRBV7-2 | CASSLASGGASNEQFF